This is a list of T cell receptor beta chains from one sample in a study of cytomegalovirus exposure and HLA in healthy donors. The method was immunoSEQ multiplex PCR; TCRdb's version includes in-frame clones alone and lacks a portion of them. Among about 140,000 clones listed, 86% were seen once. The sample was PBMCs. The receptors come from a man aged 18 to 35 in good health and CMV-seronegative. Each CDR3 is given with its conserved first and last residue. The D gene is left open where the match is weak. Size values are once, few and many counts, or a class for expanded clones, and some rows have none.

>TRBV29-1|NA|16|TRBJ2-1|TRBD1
CSVEIRDRGESNEQFF
TGCAGCGTGGAAATCCGGGACAGGGGTGAATCGAATGAGCAGTTCTTC
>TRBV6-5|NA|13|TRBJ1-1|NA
CASRNGGRTEAFF
TGTGCCAGCAGAAACGGGGGGAGGACTGAAGCTTTCTTT
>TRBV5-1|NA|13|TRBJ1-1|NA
CASSLNRLSAAFF
TGCGCCAGCAGCTTGAATCGACTTTCTGCGGCTTTCTTT
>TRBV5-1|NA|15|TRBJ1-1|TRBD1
CASSFTGGIRTEAFF
TGCGCCAGCAGCTTTACAGGGGGGATTAGGACTGAAGCTTTCTTT
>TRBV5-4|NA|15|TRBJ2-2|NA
CASSPLRGNTGELFF
TGTGCCAGCAGCCCCTTGCGGGGGAACACCGGGGAGCTGTTTTTT
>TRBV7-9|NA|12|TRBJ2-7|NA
CASSLVPYEQYF
TGTGCCAGCAGCTTAGTTCCATACGAGCAGTACTTC
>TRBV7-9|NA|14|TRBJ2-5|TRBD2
CASSSSGYTETQYF
TGTGCCAGCAGCTCTAGCGGGTATACAGAGACCCAGTACTTC
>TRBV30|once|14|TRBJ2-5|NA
CAWSVQLGRETQYF
TGTGCCTGGAGTGTACAACTGGGGAGAGAGACCCAGTACTTC
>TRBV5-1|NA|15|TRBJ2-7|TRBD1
CASSLGPGQGAIWYF
TGCGCCAGCAGCTTAGGACCGGGACAGGGGGCGATCTGGTACTTC
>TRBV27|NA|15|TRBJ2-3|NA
CASTGIQGSTDTQYF
TGTGCCAGCACCGGAATACAGGGAAGCACAGATACGCAGTATTTT
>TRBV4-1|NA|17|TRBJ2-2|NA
CASSQGLGGRATGELFF
TGCGCCAGCAGCCAGGGATTAGGGGGACGGGCCACCGGGGAGCTGTTTTTT
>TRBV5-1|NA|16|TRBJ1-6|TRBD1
CASSLVAGGNNSPLHF
TGCGCCAGCAGCTTGGTGGCAGGGGGAAATAATTCACCCCTCCACTTT
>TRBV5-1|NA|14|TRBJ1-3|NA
CASSEGLSGNTIYF
TGCGCCAGCAGCGAGGGCCTCTCTGGAAACACCATATATTTT
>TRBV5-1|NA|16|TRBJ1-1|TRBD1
CASSPPQGAHRLEAFF
TGCGCCAGCAGCCCACCACAGGGGGCCCATCGGCTCGAAGCTTTCTTT
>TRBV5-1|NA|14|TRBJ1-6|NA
CASSLNRANSPLHF
TGCGCCAGCAGCTTGAACAGGGCGAATTCACCCCTCCACTTT
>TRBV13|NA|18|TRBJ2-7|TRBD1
CAKQLTQGQENYSYEQYF
TGTGCCAAGCAGCTAACACAGGGGCAAGAAAACTACTCCTACGAGCAGTACTTC
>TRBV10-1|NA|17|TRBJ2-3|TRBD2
CASSDDGLAVFTDTQYF
TGCGCCAGCAGTGATGACGGACTAGCGGTATTCACAGATACGCAGTATTTT
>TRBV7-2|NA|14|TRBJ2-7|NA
CASSPGYSSYEQYF
TGTGCCAGCAGCCCAGGGTACAGCTCCTACGAGCAGTACTTC
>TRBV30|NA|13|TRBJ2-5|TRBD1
CAGETGAGETQYF
TGTGCCGGGGAGACAGGGGCAGGAGAGACCCAGTACTTC
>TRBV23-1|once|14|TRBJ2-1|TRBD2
CASSPAGEVDEQFF
TGCGCCAGCAGTCCGGCGGGAGAGGTCGATGAGCAGTTCTTC
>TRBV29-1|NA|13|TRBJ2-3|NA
CSVVPTSADTQYF
TGCAGCGTTGTACCTACTTCCGCAGATACGCAGTATTTT
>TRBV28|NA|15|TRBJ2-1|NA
CASSLFLSSYNEQFF
TGTGCCAGCAGTTTATTCTTGAGCTCCTACAATGAGCAGTTCTTC
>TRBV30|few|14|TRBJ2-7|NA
CAGSSGSLFYEQYF
TGTGCCGGATCCTCGGGGAGTCTGTTCTACGAGCAGTACTTC
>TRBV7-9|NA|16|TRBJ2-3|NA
CASTTPGGGSTDTQYF
TGTGCCAGCACCACCCCGGGGGGCGGAAGCACAGATACGCAGTATTTT
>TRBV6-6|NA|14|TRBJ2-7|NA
CASSYGEATYEQYF
TGTGCCAGCAGTTACGGAGAGGCGACCTACGAGCAGTACTTC
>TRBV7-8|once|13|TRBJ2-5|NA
CASSLVNQETQYF
TGTGCCAGCAGCTTAGTCAACCAAGAGACCCAGTACTTC
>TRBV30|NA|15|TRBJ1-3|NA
CAWSEWRASGNTIYF
TGTGCCTGGAGTGAATGGCGGGCCTCTGGAAACACCATATATTTT
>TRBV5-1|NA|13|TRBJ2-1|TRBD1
CASSLEGAREQFF
TGCGCCAGCAGCTTGGAGGGGGCGAGAGAGCAGTTCTTC
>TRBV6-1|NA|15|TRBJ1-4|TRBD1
CASSNRQGLVEKLFF
TGTGCCAGCAGTAACCGACAGGGGCTAGTCGAAAAACTGTTTTTT
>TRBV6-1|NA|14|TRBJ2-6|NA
CASSGDSGANVLTF
TGTGCCAGCTCCGGTGACTCTGGGGCCAACGTCCTGACTTTC
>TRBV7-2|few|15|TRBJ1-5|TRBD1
CASSWDRYGNQPQHF
TGTGCCAGCAGCTGGGACAGGTACGGCAATCAGCCCCAGCATTTT
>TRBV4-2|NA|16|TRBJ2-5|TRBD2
CASSHGLAGIQETQYF
TGTGCCAGCAGCCACGGACTAGCGGGGATTCAAGAGACCCAGTACTTC